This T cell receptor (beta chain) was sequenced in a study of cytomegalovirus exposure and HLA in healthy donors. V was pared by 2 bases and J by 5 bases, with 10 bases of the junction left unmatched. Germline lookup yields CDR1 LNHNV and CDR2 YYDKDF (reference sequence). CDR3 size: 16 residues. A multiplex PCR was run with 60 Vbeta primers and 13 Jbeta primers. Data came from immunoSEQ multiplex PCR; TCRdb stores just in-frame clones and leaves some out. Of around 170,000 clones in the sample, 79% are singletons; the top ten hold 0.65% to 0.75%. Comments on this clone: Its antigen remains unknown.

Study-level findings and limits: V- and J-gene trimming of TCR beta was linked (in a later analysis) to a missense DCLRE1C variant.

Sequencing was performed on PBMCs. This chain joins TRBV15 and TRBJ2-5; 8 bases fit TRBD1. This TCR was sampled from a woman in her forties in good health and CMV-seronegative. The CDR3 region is CATSRTDRARGETQYF. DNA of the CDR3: TGTGCCACCAGCAGAACGGACAGGGCCAGGGGGGAGACCCAGTACTTC.